This TCR beta chain was documented in a study of T cells in Graves' hyperthyroidism and ophthalmopathy (dated by TCRdb to the late 2010s). For the study in its entirety: Peripheral blood was collected at initial diagnosis, before any treatment. Following sampling, methimazole starting at 30 mg daily was given to hyperthyroidism patients, and high-dose intravenous methylprednisolone was given to ophthalmopathy patients. The 100 or so discovery patients were randomly divided into training and test sets at a 7:3 ratio. A discovery cohort of approximately 100 patients, roughly 40 with Graves' ophthalmopathy and 55 to 60 with stable Graves' hyperthyroidism, was used to find distinguishing TCR V-J signatures. Whether ophthalmopathy could be predicted prospectively was tested in an independent validation cohort made up of approximately 19 hyperthyroidism patients plus 17 patients who later progressed to ophthalmopathy. TCR Vbeta CDR3 sequencing of some 140 peripheral blood samples (43 ophthalmopathy, about 75 hyperthyroidism and approximately 17 progressor patients) is reported in the paper. In addition, the study compared T-cell repertoires in thyroid tissue and in blood from five or six Graves' hyperthyroidism patients. Results the study describes overall, beyond this receptor: A model built on a 13 V-J signature distinguished ophthalmopathy from stable hyperthyroidism, reaching roughly 88% sensitivity and 81% to 83% specificity in cross-validation and 80%/75% in testing. Most expanded thyroid clonotypes (frequency above 0.001) were also found in blood, which suggests that blood repertoires may mirror thyroid immune responses. In validation, the model predicted progression to ophthalmopathy a median of roughly 6.1 months before onset, with roughly 71% sensitivity and roughly 72% specificity. Sample size was not statistically predetermined, and investigators were not blinded to group allocation.

TCR beta CDR3 regions were amplified from RNA transcripts. The TCR CDR3 was subjected to a first round of RT-PCR using the HTBI primer set and the Qiagen OneStep RT-PCR kit. The libraries were constructed in a second round of multiplex PCR and then size-selected and purified. Paired-end sequencing of the libraries was performed with 100 bp reads on an Illumina HiSeq2000. The paper's data handling went like this. Raw data were processed with SOAPnuke, discarding reads with adapters, uncalled bases, mean Phred below 15, or no exact constant-primer or identifier match. High-quality paired reads were merged with COPE v1.2.5, and unique nucleotide sequences were defined as clonotypes. MiTCR v1.1 was used to align clonotypes to the IMGT TRBV, TRBD and TRBJ reference segments. The analysis was restricted to V-J combinations with a frequency above 0.0001, which together covered about 99% of the repertoires. A TCS score was defined as the ratio of F50 (clonal expansion) to E x V (chaos), with BLOSUM62-based TCRdist applied between CDR3 peptides within each V-J. Welch's t-statistics and random forest reduced fewer than 550 V-J features to 13, which were used in a naive Bayes classifier (R e1071). TCRdb cleaned the public reads at Q25 with fastp, built clones with MiXCR and kept in-frame beta chains. Rows merge per CDR3 protein into single entries with the most common DNA and genes. These V and J calls derive from TCRdb rather than the authors' analysis. This sample is represented by roughly 130,000 distinct CDR3 sequences; about 20% of them were singletons. The ten top clones hold about 70% of the sample.

The hyperthyroidism patients were between 18 and 65 years old and newly diagnosed, with a disease duration of less than 2 months. The study excluded patients with uncontrolled infections, other autoimmune diseases, pregnancy or lactation. Diagnoses relied on clinical symptoms, serum thyroxine and TRAb, thyroid ultrasound and orbital computed tomography. Blood from progressor patients was drawn when they were first diagnosed with hyperthyroidism, before any ophthalmopathy symptoms appeared. PBMCs were isolated from 7.5 to 10 ml of fresh peripheral blood by Ficoll-Paque density gradient centrifugation. Progressor patients were initially diagnosed with Graves' hyperthyroidism and developed ophthalmopathy during follow-up. Trizol reagent was used to extract total RNA, and RNA quality was then checked on an Agilent 2100 Bioanalyzer. This clonotype was recorded at least ten times. The specificity of this receptor is unknown. Qualities for individual bases were not recorded, and no much larger clone is one base off.

The TCR originated in a woman between 50 and 59 years old with Graves' hyperthyroidism that later progressed to Graves' ophthalmopathy. Sequenced material: blood.

The CDR3 region has the sequence CASSLDGMNTEAFF. The bases read TGTGCCAGCAGTCTGGACGGGATGAACACTGAAGCTTTCTTT. The chain was built from TRBV12-3 or TRBV12-4 and TRBJ1-1, with an unclear D gene assignment. Trimming removed 5 bases from V and 0 bases from J, leaving 10 bases between the germline ends. Counted from cysteine to phenylalanine, this CDR3 has 14 amino acids. Left in the record is the CDR3 DNA by itself, 42 bases read in frame from the first base.